Detailed here is one T cell receptor (beta chain). What it recognizes is unknown. These data originate in a study of cytomegalovirus exposure and HLA in healthy donors. General study findings and limits: In an earlier analysis, about 90% or about 30%: the productive usage of most TCR beta V segments. Later genetic work tied a missense DCLRE1C variant to beta-chain V and J trimming.

The PCR contained 60 Vbeta and 13 Jbeta primers. Clones were sequenced by immunoSEQ multiplex PCR, and TCRdb holds only the in-frame ones, with some missing. The sample carries a few hundred thousand clones, around 80% recorded once. V was cut by 10 bases and J by 4 bases, with 17 bases left in between. This CDR3 has 13 residues. The germline gives CDR1 SGHNT, CDR2 YYREEE (reference sequence). The rearrangement uses TRBV5-4 and TRBJ2-5; TRBD1 might be the D (6 bases). This clonotype was sampled from a woman in her forties in good health and CMV-seronegative. Material: PBMCs. CDR3 bases: TGTGCCGCACAGTCGGGCAGGGGAGAGACCCAGTACTTC. Its protein is CAAQSGRGETQYF.